This T cell receptor beta chain was found in a study of shared clonotypes between healthy human individuals. Sequencing was at deep level. Original data processing: ImmunoSEQ yielded junction-only sequences lacking quality scores, so filtering differed. Assay used: immunoSEQ multiplex PCR; TCRdb lists only in-frame clones, some missing. V and J calls and clone size are as listed in that table; D and trimming were resolved from the DNA. Of 650,000 to 750,000 clones listed, 55% to 75% are singletons. Note on this clone: Other DNA sequences from this sample encode an identical CDR3 as well.

CDR3 length: 14 residues. The V gene end was trimmed by 6 bases and the J gene end by 8 bases; junction bases not matched to a gene: 9. Germline loops: CDR1 MNHNS, CDR2 SASEGT. The chain recombines TRBV6-1 with TRBJ1-2; 10 bases align to TRBD1. The origin of this receptor is a woman aged 25-40 years in good health. What was sequenced was memory CD4+ T cells sorted from blood. The subset here: CD45RA-negative fraction. CDR3 coding DNA: TGTGCCAGCAGCGGGGACAGGGGACTAGGCGGCTACACCTTC. This sequence encodes CASSGDRGLGGYTF.